The source of this TCR beta chain is a study of human T cells and chemical hapten exposure. Study context: Patients additionally received therapeutic doses of diphenylcyclopropenone on the scalp once a week, and this continued throughout the roughly 26-week study. The study traced per-sample TCR yield variation mainly to small differences in pooled library volumes.

Time point: patch test 2, 6 weeks after DPC sensitization. The treatment: therapeutic diphenylcyclopropenone sensitization with weekly scalp DPC. Every patch test was put on after a blood sample was taken. Whole-study findings and limits: Donors had alopecia, so their immune response may differ from healthy people's.

This clonotype has only a few counts. The antigen is unknown. TCRdb recomputed calls from the RACE reads with MiXCR, one row per CDR3 protein. The table records 360,000 or so distinct CDR3 sequences, about 6.3% of them present only once. The source material was whole blood, sampled in connection with sensitization to the hapten diphenylcyclopropenone (DPC). The receptor's source is a woman aged 18-29 years with alopecia areata. Some clones in this sample may be carry-over from other donors' samples.

The CDR3, as DNA: TGTGCCAGCAGCCAAGCCGGGACTAATGAAAAACTGTTTTTT. This sequence encodes CASSQAGTNEKLFF. The chain links TRBV4-2 to TRBJ1-4, with D unresolved. The V gene's germline CDR1 is LGHNA and CDR2 YNFKEQ. V lost 1 base, J lost 2 bases, and 5 bases lay in between. This CDR3 has 14 amino acids.